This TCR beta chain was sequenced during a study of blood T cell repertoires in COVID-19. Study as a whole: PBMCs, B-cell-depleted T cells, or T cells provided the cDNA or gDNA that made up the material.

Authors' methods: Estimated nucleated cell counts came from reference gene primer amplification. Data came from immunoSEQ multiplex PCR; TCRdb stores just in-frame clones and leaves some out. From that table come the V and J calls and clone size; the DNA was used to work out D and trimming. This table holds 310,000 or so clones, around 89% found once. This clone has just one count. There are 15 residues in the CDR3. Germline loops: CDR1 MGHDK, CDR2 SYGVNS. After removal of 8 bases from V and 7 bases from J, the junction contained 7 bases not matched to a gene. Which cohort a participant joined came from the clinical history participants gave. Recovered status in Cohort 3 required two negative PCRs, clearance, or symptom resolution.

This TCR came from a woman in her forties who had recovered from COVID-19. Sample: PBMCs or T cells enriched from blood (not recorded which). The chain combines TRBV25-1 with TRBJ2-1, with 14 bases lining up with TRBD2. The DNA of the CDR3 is TGTGCCAGCTCGCGACTAGCGGGAGGGAGAAATGAGCAGTTCTTC. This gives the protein CASSRLAGGRNEQFF.